The 10 T cell receptor beta chains below all came from one sample that was sequenced in a study of molecular identifiers for immune sequencing clone quantification. TCRdb analysed the PCR reads with MiXCR anew, one entry per CDR3 protein. The sample lists about 640,000 distinct CDR3 sequences, about 20% occurring once. Material: naive CD8+ T cells from blood, with Jurkat cell RNA spiked in. Regarding subset: FACS-sorted CD8+CD4-CCR7+CD45RA+ naive T cells. The receptors come from a human donor in good health. Some libraries in this study had Jurkat cell RNA spiked in.

The chain uses TRBV18 and TRBJ1-4; D is uncertain. The CDR3 consists of 15 residues. Germline lookup yields CDR1 KGHSH and CDR2 LQKENI. V gave up 2 bases and J gave up 8 bases, with 15 bases separating them. The CDR3 region is CASSPIGDGPEKLFF. For the CDR3, the DNA is TGTGCCAGCTCACCAATCGGCGACGGCCCCGAAAAACTGTTTTTT.

In this sample, this clonotype turned up many times. The chain is built from TRBV5-6 and TRBJ2-7; the match to TRBD1 covers 9 bases. Trimming at V came to 3 bases and at J to 6 bases, leaving 4 bases not matched to a gene. Germline CDR1 reads SGHDT; CDR2 reads YYEEEE. The CDR3 loop spans 13 amino acids. The CDR3 DNA reads as TGTGCCAGCAGCTGGGGGACAGGGTCCGAGCAGTACTTC. It translates to CASSWGTGSEQYF.

The V call is TRBV7-9, the J call TRBJ1-2; 7 bases map to TRBD1. CDR3 length equals 12 residues. Germline V CDR1 and CDR2: SEHNR, FQNEAQ (reference sequence). V lost 4 bases, J lost 4 bases, and 0 bases stayed unmatched. CDR3 sequence reads: CASSWDSYGYTF. DNA of the CDR3: TGTGCCAGCAGCTGGGACAGCTATGGCTACACCTTC.

This clonotype was seen ten or more times. The chain couples TRBV4-1 to TRBJ1-6; D perhaps matches TRBD1 (6 bases). CDR1 is MGHRA, CDR2 YSYEKL, per germline. The CDR3 is made up of 17 amino acids. Trimming stripped 2 bases from V and 6 bases from J, with 17 bases between. As DNA, the CDR3 is TGCGCCAGCAGCCAAACCGATCCCGGGACATTTAATTCACCCCTCCACTTT. Protein sequence: CASSQTDPGTFNSPLHF.

This clonotype came up a few times. The CDR3 loop is CASSEERGSLYNSPLHF. In DNA, the CDR3 is TGTGCCAGCAGTGAAGAAAGGGGGTCTCTCTATAATTCACCCCTCCACTTT. The rearrangement links TRBV6-1 to TRBJ1-6; D possibly corresponds to TRBD1 (6 bases). V was trimmed by 1 base and J by 3 bases, leaving 13 bases between them. The CDR3 contains 17 residues. The germline CDR1 and CDR2 sequences are MNHNS and SASEGT.

This chain joins TRBV7-9 and TRBJ2-2; D remains ambiguous. The germline V and J ends were trimmed by 7 bases and 0 bases, with 15 bases remaining between them. The CDR3 is 16 amino acids. CDR1 and CDR2 from the germline V gene are SEHNR and FQNEAQ (reference sequence). The CDR3 DNA sequence: TGTGCCAGCACCGAACAGCCAAAGCCGAACACCGGGGAGCTGTTTTTT. Translated, it gives CASTEQPKPNTGELFF.

This clonotype was counted ten times or more. V is TRBV11-2 and J is TRBJ2-1, with D possibly matching TRBD1 (5 bases). Trimming pared 1 base from V and 0 bases from J, leaving 10 bases between. The CDR3 covers 16 residues. Germline V gene sequence: CDR1 SGHAT, CDR2 FQNNGV. The CDR3 reads CASSLVGQSSYNEQFF. CDR3 nucleotide sequence: TGTGCCAGCAGCTTAGTCGGACAAAGCTCCTACAATGAGCAGTTCTTC.

This clonotype was detected many times. The V call is TRBV20-1, the J call TRBJ2-3; possibly TRBD2 for D (6 bases). CDR1 is DFQATT, CDR2 SNEGSKA, per germline (reference sequence). The V and J ends lost 1 base and 6 bases respectively, with 17 bases between them. The CDR3 sequence is 15 residues long. DNA for the CDR3: TGCAGTGCTAGAGTACCCAGGGAGGACTCTGATACGCAGTATTTT. It codes for CSARVPREDSDTQYF.

Only a few counts were recorded for this clonotype. The chain has TRBV20-1 and TRBJ2-7; weak D call: TRBD2 (6 bases). V lost 3 bases, J lost 1 base, and 7 bases lay in between. Germline CDR1 DFQATT, CDR2 SNEGSKA (reference sequence). CDR3 length: 12 residues. The CDR3 DNA follows: TGCAGTGCTAGTGCGGGATCCTACGAGCAGTACTTC. Its translation: CSASAGSYEQYF.

This clonotype showed up many times. The chain employs TRBV5-1 and TRBJ1-1; D gene ambiguous. There are 12 residues in the CDR3. V was clipped by 3 bases and J by 5 bases, with 8 bases between them. Germline CDR1 SGHRS, CDR2 YFSETQ. CDR3 nucleotides: TGCGCCAGCAGCTGGGATGGGACTGAAGCTTTCTTT. It yields the protein CASSWDGTEAFF.